A selection of T cell receptor beta chains follows, all from one sample in a study of OX40 agonist ivuxolimab in advanced cancers. Only in-frame clones appear in the TCRdb table, and some are missing; sequencing was by immunoSEQ multiplex PCR. The table lists about 46,000 clones, roughly nine tenths of them singletons. The sequencing here drew on CD4+ or CD8+ T cells sorted from blood, taken in a trial of the OX40 agonist ivuxolimab. The receptors were gathered from an adult with an advanced solid tumor such as melanoma, head and neck, liver or kidney cancer. CDR3s include the opening cysteine and the closing phenylalanine or tryptophan. A D gene is named only where the DNA matches it firmly. Size is omitted from some rows. Given values are once, few, many or a class for expanded clones.

DNA: TGTGCCAGCAGCAGACAGGGGGCCCAAGAGACCCAGTACTTC
CDR3: CASSRQGAQETQYF
D: TRBD1
size: .
J: TRBJ2-5
V: TRBV14

DNA: TGCGCCAGCAATCGGCAGGGGCTACCTCGGGCTGAAGCTTTCTTT
CDR3: CASNRQGLPRAEAFF
D: .
size: .
J: TRBJ1-1
V: TRBV4-3

DNA: TGTGCCAGCAGTTGGGGACTAGCGGGGGCCTTCGACGGGGAGCTGTTTTTT
CDR3: CASSWGLAGAFDGELFF
D: TRBD2
size: .
J: TRBJ2-2
V: TRBV27

DNA: TGTGCCAGCAGCTTTATGGAGGGGATCACTGAAGCTTTCTTT
CDR3: CASSFMEGITEAFF
D: .
size: .
J: TRBJ1-1
V: TRBV11-3

DNA: TGCGCCAGCAAAAACACGCTAGAATACACAGATACGCAGTATTTT
CDR3: CASKNTLEYTDTQYF
D: .
size: .
J: TRBJ2-3
V: TRBV5-1

DNA: TGTGCCAGCAGCCTCGACCGGGACTCCAACACTGAAGCTTTCTTT
CDR3: CASSLDRDSNTEAFF
D: .
size: .
J: TRBJ1-1
V: TRBV4-2

DNA: TGTGCCAGCAGCTTTATCGACAGGGTCCTCTCCTACGAGCAGTACTTC
CDR3: CASSFIDRVLSYEQYF
D: TRBD1
size: .
J: TRBJ2-7
V: TRBV7-9

DNA: TGTGCCAGCAGTCTAACGCCGACGGACTATGGCTACACCTTC
CDR3: CASSLTPTDYGYTF
D: .
size: once
J: TRBJ1-2
V: TRBV27

DNA: TGTGCCAGCAGCCAAACTAGCGGGGGGGTTAACACCGGGGAGCTGTTTTTT
CDR3: CASSQTSGGVNTGELFF
D: TRBD2
size: .
J: TRBJ2-2
V: TRBV13

DNA: TGCGCCAGCAGCGGCGGGACAGGAATGAACACTGAAGCTTTCTTT
CDR3: CASSGGTGMNTEAFF
D: TRBD1
size: .
J: TRBJ1-1
V: TRBV5-1

DNA: TGCGCCAGCAGCCAGGGACTTTGGGCAGATACGCAGTATTTT
CDR3: CASSQGLWADTQYF
D: .
size: .
J: TRBJ2-3
V: TRBV4-3

DNA: TGTGCCAGCAGTTTATCCGGACAAGGGGCTGGGAGGACTGAAGCTTTCTTT
CDR3: CASSLSGQGAGRTEAFF
D: .
size: .
J: TRBJ1-1
V: TRBV27

DNA: TGTGCCAGCAGACTACAGGTCCTCCACCCGAACACTGAAGCTTTCTTT
CDR3: CASRLQVLHPNTEAFF
D: .
size: .
J: TRBJ1-1
V: TRBV5-5

DNA: TGTGCCAGCAGCCTTGATCCTAAGGATACGCAGTATTTT
CDR3: CASSLDPKDTQYF
D: .
size: .
J: TRBJ2-3
V: TRBV7-6

DNA: TGTGCCAGCACCACTGGAAATCAGCCCCAGCATTTT
CDR3: CASTTGNQPQHF
D: .
size: .
J: TRBJ1-5
V: TRBV27

DNA: TGTGCCAGCAGCCGAGGGAGCACCAGTCAGCCCCAGCATTTT
CDR3: CASSRGSTSQPQHF
D: .
size: once
J: TRBJ1-5
V: TRBV5-6

DNA: TGTGCCAGCAGCCAAGAACTAGCGGGGGGCTACGAGCAGTACTTC
CDR3: CASSQELAGGYEQYF
D: TRBD2
size: few
J: TRBJ2-7
V: TRBV5-4

DNA: TGTGCCAGCAGGGCCGGGACAGGGGGCATCCTGGCCTACGAGCAGTACTTC
CDR3: CASRAGTGGILAYEQYF
D: TRBD1
size: .
J: TRBJ2-7
V: TRBV7-6

DNA: TGTGCCAGAAGCTCTAGGGCGGTTGGCAATCAGCCCCAGCATTTT
CDR3: CARSSRAVGNQPQHF
D: .
size: .
J: TRBJ1-5
V: TRBV5-3

DNA: TGTGCCAGCAGCCGCCCGGGACATCGAACAGGAGTGGGAGGGGAGACCCAGTACTTC
CDR3: CASSRPGHRTGVGGETQYF
D: .
size: .
J: TRBJ2-5
V: TRBV5-6

DNA: TGTGCCAGCAGCAGATCGGGAGATACGCAGTATTTT
CDR3: CASSRSGDTQYF
D: .
size: .
J: TRBJ2-3
V: TRBV9

DNA: TGTGCCAGCAGCCGAGGAAGGGGGGGTTCTGGCTACACCTTC
CDR3: CASSRGRGGSGYTF
D: .
size: .
J: TRBJ1-2
V: TRBV13

DNA: TGTGCCAGCAGCGCCCTCGACAGGGAGTTCGTCTATGGCTACACCTTC
CDR3: CASSALDREFVYGYTF
D: TRBD1
size: .
J: TRBJ1-2
V: TRBV9

DNA: TGTGCCAGCTCACCACGAGGCAGGGATCAGCCCCAGCATTTT
CDR3: CASSPRGRDQPQHF
D: .
size: .
J: TRBJ1-5
V: TRBV18

DNA: TGTGCCAGCACGGGAGGTGAAACCCAGTACTTC
CDR3: CASTGGETQYF
D: TRBD2
size: .
J: TRBJ2-5
V: TRBV6-5

DNA: TGCGCCAGCAAGGACGGTACCTACGAGCAGTACTTC
CDR3: CASKDGTYEQYF
D: .
size: .
J: TRBJ2-7
V: TRBV10-2

DNA: TGTGCCAGCTCACCAGACGGCTACGAGCAGTACTTC
CDR3: CASSPDGYEQYF
D: .
size: .
J: TRBJ2-7
V: TRBV18

DNA: TGTGCCAGCAGCGTAGGCCAGGCGAACACCGGGGAGCTGTTTTTT
CDR3: CASSVGQANTGELFF
D: .
size: .
J: TRBJ2-2
V: TRBV9

DNA: TGTGCCAGCAGTGGCAGGACCGGGACAGGAGGCTATGGTGGCTACACCTTC
CDR3: CASSGRTGTGGYGGYTF
D: TRBD1
size: .
J: TRBJ1-2
V: TRBV25-1

DNA: TGTGCCAGCAGCTTAGCGGCTGAAGCTTTCTTT
CDR3: CASSLAAEAFF
D: .
size: .
J: TRBJ1-1
V: TRBV11-3

DNA: TGTGCCAGCAGCTTATCTAGCGGGGTCCCCTTAATCTACAATGAGCAGTTCTTC
CDR3: CASSLSSGVPLIYNEQFF
D: TRBD2
size: once
J: TRBJ2-1
V: TRBV7-3

DNA: TGTGCCAGCACCCGAGGGGCCGGTCGGTCTTCTGGGGCCAACGTCCTGACTTTC
CDR3: CASTRGAGRSSGANVLTF
D: .
size: once
J: TRBJ2-6
V: TRBV11-1

DNA: TGTGCCAGCAGTTACTCGTTGGGGGCAGCTGGAAACACCATATATTTT
CDR3: CASSYSLGAAGNTIYF
D: .
size: .
J: TRBJ1-3
V: TRBV6-6

DNA: TGTGCCAGCAGTCCACTAGCGGGGGGGCATGATACGCAGTATTTT
CDR3: CASSPLAGGHDTQYF
D: TRBD2
size: .
J: TRBJ2-3
V: TRBV7-3

DNA: TGTGCCAGTATTTCGGGATTGAGGAATGAGCAGTTCTTC
CDR3: CASISGLRNEQFF
D: .
size: .
J: TRBJ2-1
V: TRBV19

DNA: TGTGCCTCATCCTACTCCGGGACTGGCTACAATGAGCAGTTCTTC
CDR3: CASSYSGTGYNEQFF
D: .
size: .
J: TRBJ2-1
V: TRBV15

DNA: TGTGCCAGCAGCCAAGGCAGGGAGCAGTACTTC
CDR3: CASSQGREQYF
D: .
size: .
J: TRBJ2-7
V: TRBV4-2

DNA: TGCGCCAGCAGCCACGGACGGACGGGTCCTGAAGCTTTCTTT
CDR3: CASSHGRTGPEAFF
D: .
size: .
J: TRBJ1-1
V: TRBV5-1

DNA: TGTGCCAGCAGCGTGACAGGGTTAAATGAAAAACTGTTTTTT
CDR3: CASSVTGLNEKLFF
D: TRBD1
size: .
J: TRBJ1-4
V: TRBV9

DNA: TGTGCCAGCAGCGACCCAGTGGGCTACGAGCAGTACTTC
CDR3: CASSDPVGYEQYF
D: .
size: .
J: TRBJ2-7
V: TRBV5-4

DNA: TGTGCCAGTAGTGGTCCAGGGTGGCAAGAGACCCAGTACTTC
CDR3: CASSGPGWQETQYF
D: .
size: .
J: TRBJ2-5
V: TRBV19

DNA: TGCGCCAGCAGCCCCTCAGGGGGGGGGATCAACACTGAAGCTTTCTTT
CDR3: CASSPSGGGINTEAFF
D: TRBD1
size: few
J: TRBJ1-1
V: TRBV4-3

DNA: TGCGCCAGCAGCTCTAGCGGGAGTGAATACAATGAGCAGTTCTTC
CDR3: CASSSSGSEYNEQFF
D: TRBD2
size: .
J: TRBJ2-1
V: TRBV5-1

DNA: TGTGCTAGTGGTTTGAATAGGGCAGATACGCAGTATTTT
CDR3: CASGLNRADTQYF
D: .
size: .
J: TRBJ2-3
V: TRBV12-5

DNA: TGTGCCAGCAGTGACGGAGGGACTATCCTTTTCTTC
CDR3: CASSDGGTILFF
D: TRBD2
size: .
J: TRBJ2-1
V: TRBV6-4

DNA: TGTGCCAGCAGCCCCAGTGGAGCGGGAGGGCCTGAGTACGAGCAGTACTTC
CDR3: CASSPSGAGGPEYEQYF
D: TRBD2
size: few
J: TRBJ2-7
V: TRBV9

DNA: TGTGCCAGCAGCTTGACTAGCGCGAAGGAGTTGCAGTACTTC
CDR3: CASSLTSAKELQYF
D: TRBD2
size: .
J: TRBJ2-7
V: TRBV5-5

DNA: TGTGCCAGAAAATCGGGCCTTGAAGCTTTCTTT
CDR3: CARKSGLEAFF
D: .
size: .
J: TRBJ1-1
V: TRBV2

DNA: TGTGCCAGCAGATCTCCGGGACAGGCAAACACAGATACGCAGTATTTT
CDR3: CASRSPGQANTDTQYF
D: TRBD1
size: .
J: TRBJ2-3
V: TRBV5-4

DNA: TGTGCCAGCAGTGGCCTTACTTCCGGACAGGGGTATGGCTACACCTTC
CDR3: CASSGLTSGQGYGYTF
D: TRBD1
size: .
J: TRBJ1-2
V: TRBV25-1

DNA: TGTGCCAGCAGTTACTTGGAGGGTCGTGCCTACGAGCAGTACTTC
CDR3: CASSYLEGRAYEQYF
D: .
size: .
J: TRBJ2-7
V: TRBV6-5